This passage covers 9 T cell receptor beta chains from one sample sequenced in a study of T cells in Graves' hyperthyroidism and ophthalmopathy. TCR beta CDR3 region amplification was performed from RNA transcripts. The HTBI primer set drove a first-round RT-PCR of the TCR CDR3. MiXCR, run by TCRdb on the multiplex PCR reads, gives a single entry per CDR3 protein. The sample gives around 660,000 distinct CDR3 sequences, about 45% of which show up once; under 8% is in the top ten. Material: peripheral blood or thyroid tissue (not recorded which). These TCRs come from an adult man with Graves' disease, either hyperthyroidism or ophthalmopathy (not recorded which).

This clonotype appeared many times. This chain connects TRBV19 to TRBJ1-6; 8 bases agree with TRBD1. From germline, CDR1 is LNHDA and CDR2 SQIVND (reference sequence). The CDR3 is 15 residues long. The ends lost 6 bases at V and 3 bases at J; junction bases unmatched: 4. For the CDR3, the DNA is TGTGCCAGTAGGCAAACAGGGGGCTATAATTCACCCCTCCACTTT. This encodes CASRQTGGYNSPLHF.

This chain links TRBV20-1 with TRBJ2-5, with TRBD2 as a possible D gene (5 bases). This CDR3 spans 16 amino acids. From germline, CDR1 is DFQATT and CDR2 SNEGSKA (reference sequence). Trimming left V 0 bases short and J 5 bases short, with 19 bases between. CDR3 in DNA: TGCAGTGCTAGAGATTCTAGGAGTGAGGGCGGGGAGACCCAGTACTTC. This gives the protein CSARDSRSEGGETQYF.

This CDR3 reads CSASALGLADYEQYF. The CDR3, as DNA: TGCAGTGCTAGCGCCCTGGGACTAGCAGACTACGAGCAGTACTTC. This chain connects TRBV20-1 to TRBJ2-7; 9 bases agree with TRBD2. There are 15 residues in the CDR3. V lost 3 bases and J lost 3; bases outside the gene matches: 9. CDR1 is DFQATT, CDR2 SNEGSKA, per germline (reference sequence).

This clonotype has only a few counts. This chain links TRBV5-1 with TRBJ1-4; D is unclear. Trimming removed 0 bases from V and 5 bases from J, with 14 bases in between. This CDR3 has 16 residues. Germline V lookup: CDR1 SGHRS, CDR2 YFSETQ. The CDR3 loop reads CASSLVGPGLNEKLFF. The CDR3 DNA sequence: TGCGCCAGCAGCTTGGTAGGTCCGGGATTGAATGAAAAACTGTTTTTT.

This clonotype was observed at least ten times. The V and J genes are TRBV7-6 and TRBJ1-5; unclear D gene. This CDR3 has 15 amino acids. From germline, CDR1 is SGHVS and CDR2 FNYEAQ. V was clipped by 5 bases and J by 0 bases, with 11 bases between them. CDR3 sequence (DNA): TGTGCCAGCAGCCCCAACAGTAATAGCAATCAGCCCCAGCATTTT. This gives the protein CASSPNSNSNQPQHF.

In its sample, this clonotype was seen a few times. The chain has TRBV7-9 and TRBJ2-7; 11 nucleotides match TRBD1. CDR1 is SEHNR, CDR2 FQNEAQ, per germline (reference sequence). This CDR3 is built from 17 residues. The V and J ends lost 5 bases and 1 base, in that order; junction bases with no gene match: 10. The CDR3 DNA is TGTGCCAGCAGCCCAGGGACAGGGGGAAGGAGTTCCTACGAGCAGTACTTC. It codes for CASSPGTGGRSSYEQYF.

The chain links TRBV6-6 to TRBJ2-7; TRBD1 matches 10 bases. The trim removed 7 bases at V and 3 bases at J, leaving 6 bases unmatched. Per germline, CDR1 MNHNY and CDR2 SVGAGI (reference sequence). The CDR3 runs to 14 residues. The CDR3 bases are TGTGCCAGCAACCCGGGGGACAGGGGCTACGAGCAGTACTTC. This translates into CASNPGDRGYEQYF.

In this sample, this clonotype turned up a few times. A much larger clone differs by one base, so this may be a read error. The chain has TRBV12-3 or TRBV12-4 and TRBJ1-5; no clear D. CDR3 length equals 14 residues. The CDR3 spells CAISLDGGDQPQHF. Written as DNA, the CDR3 is TGTGCCATCAGTTTAGATGGTGGAGACCAGCCCCAGCATTTT.

This clonotype was recorded many times. This chain uses TRBV2 with TRBJ1-1, with a tentative D call TRBD1 (5 bases). The V end was cut by 7 bases, the J end by 3 bases, with 15 bases between. This CDR3 has 14 residues. Germline V gene data show CDR1 as SNHLY and CDR2 as FYNNEI. In DNA, the CDR3 is TGTGCCAGCACCGACGGAGGGGCATACACTGAAGCTTTCTTT. It encodes CASTDGGAYTEAFF.